Listed below are T cell receptor beta chains from one sample, sequenced in a study of T cell repertoires in cytomegalovirus infection. TCRdb passed the reads through MiXCR, listing each CDR3 protein once. The sample carries approximately 110,000 distinct CDR3 sequences, under 45% recorded once. These receptors' targets are unknown. The sample was CD8+ T cells from cultured PBMCs, taken from culture after CMV antigen stimulation. The receptor source for this set is a human donor in good health (CMV status not recorded). Some clones in this sample may be carry-over from other donors' samples. The CDR3 runs from the conserved cysteine through the conserved F or W. Each record gives: CDR3 protein, CDR3 DNA, V gene, J gene, D gene, clone size. The D gene is left open where the match is weak. Expanded clones get a size class; other rows say once, few or many, or leave the size out.

CASSSTAGGSYYEQYF,TGTGCCAGCAGTTCAACAGCGGGGGGCTCCTACTACGAGCAGTACTTC,TRBV12-3/TRBV12-4,TRBJ2-7,TRBD2,NA
CASTPRLAGAISGANVLTF,TGTGCCAGCACCCCTCGACTAGCGGGGGCCATCTCTGGGGCCAACGTCCTGACTTTC,TRBV12-3/TRBV12-4,TRBJ2-6,TRBD2,NA
CSARDPKGEVPTEAFF,TGCAGTGCTAGAGACCCAAAAGGGGAAGTGCCTACTGAAGCTTTCTTT,TRBV20-1,TRBJ1-1,NA,few
CASSTTSGGAPYQETQYF,TGTGCCAGCAGTACGACTAGCGGGGGGGCTCCGTACCAAGAGACCCAGTACTTC,TRBV27,TRBJ2-5,TRBD2,NA
CSASRPAEETQYF,TGCAGTGCTAGTAGGCCGGCGGAAGAGACCCAGTACTTC,TRBV20-1,TRBJ2-5,NA,NA
CSADRWTSGGWEQYF,TGCAGTGCCGACAGATGGACTAGCGGGGGGTGGGAGCAGTACTTC,TRBV20-1,TRBJ2-7,TRBD2,many
CASSFGGDQPQHF,TGTGCCAGCAGCTTCGGGGGAGATCAGCCCCAGCATTTT,TRBV5-4,TRBJ1-5,NA,few
CASSLVTSTDTQYF,TGTGCCAGCAGCTTAGTTACTAGCACAGATACGCAGTATTTT,TRBV7-2,TRBJ2-3,NA,many
CASSQDQREGWDAYSNQPQHF,TGCGCCAGCAGCCAAGATCAGAGGGAGGGTTGGGACGCTTATAGCAATCAGCCCCAGCATTTT,TRBV4-1,TRBJ1-5,NA,few
CASSFLRGQGVAYGYTF,TGTGCCAGCAGCTTTCTTCGCGGCCAGGGGGTTGCCTATGGCTACACCTTC,TRBV5-6,TRBJ1-2,TRBD1,few
CASSEGGSSGSPLHF,TGCGCCAGCAGCGAAGGGGGCAGCTCGGGTTCACCCCTCCACTTT,TRBV4-1,TRBJ1-6,TRBD1,NA
CASSLAGTRSNQPQHF,TGTGCCAGCAGTTTAGCCGGGACCCGAAGCAATCAGCCCCAGCATTTT,TRBV28,TRBJ1-5,NA,NA
CASSPQDRVYNEQFF,TGTGCCAGCAGCCCTCAGGACAGGGTTTACAATGAGCAGTTCTTC,TRBV7-8,TRBJ2-1,TRBD1,few